The clone carrying this T cell receptor beta chain was counted between two and nine times. Its cognate antigen is unknown. The sample is drawn from a study of post-analysis software for immune sequencing data. Study-wide findings and caveats: Patients showed TRBV5-6, TRBV5-1 and TRBV20-1 among four to six TRBV segments more frequent than in controls. Batch-matched samples strongly co-clustered by F measure.

TCR beta cDNA libraries had unique molecular identifiers. MiXCR was run by TCRdb on the PCR reads, yielding one entry per CDR3 protein. The sample includes some 450,000 distinct CDR3 sequences, roughly 45% of them seen just once. Trimming removed 0 bases from V and 5 bases from J, with 11 bases in between. Germline lookup yields CDR1 SGHTA and CDR2 FQGNSA. The length of the CDR3 is 15 residues. This TCR was sampled from a girl aged 10 to 17 with multiple sclerosis. The J gene is TRBJ1-5, the V gene TRBV7-2; D is unclear. Source material: blood. In nucleotides, the CDR3 is TGTGCCAGCAGCTTAGCGGCACCTGGGGATCAGCCCCAGCATTTT. Translation: CASSLAAPGDQPQHF.